This entry describes one TCR beta chain. This clone was counted a single time. The antigen it binds to is not known. Base quality data are lacking; no much larger clone is found one base away. The trial excluded patients who had a history of autoimmune disease or were on systemic immunosuppression. Peripheral blood for TCR sequencing was collected from all dose cohorts at baseline, on cycle 4 day 1, and on cycle 7 day 1. The samples were taken from a phase I, first-in-human, multicenter, open-label dose-escalation trial of ivuxolimab. Adults with locally advanced or metastatic melanoma, renal cell carcinoma, hepatocellular carcinoma or head and neck squamous cell carcinoma were enrolled in the trial. CD4+ and CD8+ T cells were sorted separately from peripheral blood before TCR sequencing. Genomic DNA was isolated from the sorted cells so that the TCRbeta CDR3 region could be sequenced. TCRbeta CDR3 regions were sequenced using the immunoSEQ Assay. TCRdb obtained this table from immuneACCESS and retained in-frame rearrangements with V and J assigned. These tables miss some clones; where compared with another copy, unresolved V genes account for less than half of the shortfall, and the remainder is unexplained. This sample holds roughly 70,000 clones; about 89% were observed only once. Of the sample, 5% to 7% is held by the ten largest clones.

These data belong to a study of OX40 agonist ivuxolimab in advanced cancers. The study in broad terms: The costimulatory receptor OX40 (CD134) was targeted by ivuxolimab, a fully human IgG2 agonistic monoclonal antibody. Intravenous ivuxolimab was administered to patients every 2 weeks at six dose levels: 0.01, 0.1, 0.3, 1.5, 3 and 10 mg/kg. Among the roughly 50 dose-escalation patients, around 19 had hepatocellular carcinoma, roughly 15 melanoma, 9 renal cell carcinoma and 9 head and neck cancer. In the dose-escalation cohort, about four fifths of patients were male, and the mean age was roughly 60 years with a range of roughly 20 to 85. Patients were allowed to have had prior anti-PD-1, anti-PD-L1 or anti-CTLA-4 therapy, and approximately 40% of the dose-escalation patients had previously received checkpoint inhibitors. Three dose-escalation patients achieved partial responses, one with hepatocellular carcinoma and two with cutaneous melanoma. Peripheral TCRbeta sequencing was intended to test whether TCR sequence diversity was altered and clonal T-cell expansion was caused by ivuxolimab. The paper covers the monotherapy dose-escalation part of the phase I ivuxolimab trial, which included N ≈ 54 patients. The full study reports these points: Low levels of normalized T-cell clonal expansion were also seen in some patients who did not respond. On average, CD8+ T cells showed more expanded clones than CD4+ T cells after ivuxolimab. Clonal expansion of both CD4+ and CD8+ blood T cells was observed from baseline to week 6 at doses 0.1 to 3.0 mg/kg. Partial responders in the 0.1-3.0 mg/kg groups had among the lowest normalized peripheral clonal expansion, especially among CD8+ T cells. The antigen specificity of the clonally expanded peripheral T cells was not determined.

This specimen was CD4+ or CD8+ T cells sorted from blood, taken in a trial of the OX40 agonist ivuxolimab. The receptor was derived from an adult with an advanced solid tumor such as melanoma, head and neck, liver or kidney cancer.

The nucleotide sequence reads TGTGCCAGTAGTGCGGGAGTTCAGCCCCAGCATTTT. It is translated as CASSAGVQPQHF. The sequence is built from TRBV19 and TRBJ1-5; confidence is insufficient to name the D gene. V sheds 5 bases and J sheds 6 bases, leaving 8 bases between their ends. The CDR3 sequence holds 12 residues, the cysteine and phenylalanine included. The CDR3 DNA has 36 bases and is translated from base 1. As encoded in the germline V gene (reference sequence), CDR1 is LNHDA while CDR2 is SQIVND.